These 18 T cell receptor beta chains share one sample of origin, sequenced in a study of cytomegalovirus exposure and HLA in healthy donors. The PCR had 60 Vbeta and 13 Jbeta primers. Here immunoSEQ multiplex PCR was the method, and the copy in TCRdb shows in-frame clones only, minus some. This sample has fewer than 200,000 clones, with roughly four fifths found just once. The sequencing sample was made of PBMCs. The source of these receptors is a woman aged 45-65 years in good health and CMV-seronegative.

The chain has TRBV6-6 and TRBJ1-6; weak D call: TRBD1 (5 bases). The CDR3 spans 15 residues. The germline gives CDR1 MNHNY, CDR2 SVGAGI (reference sequence). Trimming stripped 7 bases from V and 10 bases from J, with 20 bases between. In DNA form, the CDR3 reads TGTGCCAGCACCTCACCCGCGGGGGTAGGATCACCCCTCCACTTT. Translating it yields CASTSPAGVGSPLHF.

This clone was counted once. The chain has TRBV5-1 and TRBJ2-3; 11 positions agree with TRBD2. The CDR3 is 16 amino acids. CDR1 and CDR2 (germline): SGHRS, YFSETQ. Trimming at V came to 0 bases and at J to 2 bases, leaving 2 bases not matched to a gene. CDR3 coding DNA: TGCGCCAGCAGCTTGGGACTAGCGGGAACCACAGATACGCAGTATTTT. It encodes CASSLGLAGTTDTQYF.

This rearrangement joins TRBV9 to TRBJ1-2, with 9 bases that match TRBD1. J was trimmed by 2 bases and V by 0 bases; bases with no gene match: 2. Germline CDR1 and CDR2: SGDLS and YYNGEE. This CDR3 spans 15 amino acids. The CDR3 DNA follows: TGTGCCAGCAGCGTAGGGGACAGGGCAAACTATGGCTACACCTTC. It codes for CASSVGDRANYGYTF.

This clone showed up just a few times. The V call is TRBV2, the J call TRBJ2-3, with 10 bases aligning to TRBD1. J was trimmed by 5 bases and V by 5 bases; bases with no gene match: 7. This CDR3 contains 15 residues. Germline V gene sequence: CDR1 SNHLY, CDR2 FYNNEI. In DNA, the CDR3 is TGTGCCAGCAGTTTCGAGGACAGGGGGGGAGATACGCAGTATTTT. As protein: CASSFEDRGGDTQYF.

This chain joins TRBV4-3 and TRBJ2-6; a possible D gene is TRBD1 (5 bases). CDR1 and CDR2 (germline): LGHNA, YSLEER. V was clipped by 0 bases and J by 2 bases, with 8 bases between them. The CDR3 is 16 amino acids. The DNA for the CDR3 is TGCGCCAGCAGCCAAGATCTAGGGGCTGGGGCCAACGTCCTGACTTTC. Translating it yields CASSQDLGAGANVLTF.

This chain joins TRBV28 and TRBJ2-1; 8 nucleotides line up with TRBD2. V lost 3 bases, J lost 5 bases, and 18 bases stayed unmatched. The CDR3 is 19 amino acids. Germline values: CDR1 MDHEN, CDR2 SYDVKM. This CDR3 is CASSFPPLTLRGANNEQFF. The CDR3 DNA reads as TGTGCCAGCAGTTTCCCGCCCCTAACTTTGCGGGGGGCCAACAATGAGCAGTTCTTC.

This rearrangement joins TRBV5-6 to TRBJ1-1; unclear D gene. The CDR3 extends over 16 amino acids. CDR1 is SGHDT, CDR2 YYEEEE, per germline. V was trimmed by 0 bases and J by 1 base, leaving 13 bases between them. The CDR3 nucleotides read TGTGCCAGCAGCTTGGCCTTTCAAGAGGGGAACACTGAAGCTTTCTTT. Its protein product is CASSLAFQEGNTEAFF.

The V gene is TRBV30, the J gene TRBJ2-7; 9 positions match TRBD1. This CDR3 comprises 15 residues. V was clipped by 3 bases and J by 5 bases; unmatched bases: 11. Germline values: CDR1 GTSNPN, CDR2 SVGIG (reference sequence). The CDR3 region is CAWSFRDRVSNEQYF. The CDR3 DNA sequence: TGTGCCTGGAGCTTCCGGGACAGGGTTTCCAACGAGCAGTACTTC. Based on the CDR3 plus reference TRBV30 and TRBJ2-7, the full variable domain is SQTIHQWPATLVQPVGSPLSLECTVEGTSNPNLYWYRQAAGRGLQLLFYSVGIGQISSEVPQNLSASRPQDRQFILSSKKLLLSDSGFYLCAWSFRDRVSNEQYFGPGTRLTVT.

The J gene is TRBJ2-7, the V gene TRBV10-3; possibly TRBD2 for D (6 bases). The V gene lost 2 bases and the J gene lost 0 bases, with 11 bases spanning the gap. Germline CDR1 and CDR2: ENHRY and SYGVKD. The CDR3 is 15 amino acids. CDR3 residues: CAISEGGAFSYEQYF. The CDR3 DNA reads as TGTGCCATCAGTGAGGGAGGGGCCTTCTCCTACGAGCAGTACTTC.

This sequence joins TRBV6-6 and TRBJ1-2, with a tentative D call TRBD1 (6 bases). This CDR3 is built from 14 residues. Trimming shortened V by 6 bases and J by 2 bases, and 13 bases separated the two germline ends. From germline, CDR1 is MNHNY and CDR2 SVGAGI (reference sequence). The CDR3 nucleotides read TGTGCCAGCAGAAAGGACAGACCGAACTATGGCTACACCTTC. Protein: CASRKDRPNYGYTF.

The chain combines TRBV4-1 with TRBJ2-6; D gene unclear. The CDR3 length is 17 residues. V was shortened by 0 bases and J by 0 bases, with 9 bases between the two germline ends. Germline V gene data show CDR1 as MGHRA and CDR2 as YSYEKL. The CDR3, as DNA: TGCGCCAGCAGCCAAGATGCGCCACTCTCTGGGGCCAACGTCCTGACTTTC. This translates into CASSQDAPLSGANVLTF.

The CDR3 is CASSRPGTENNIQYF. CDR3 in DNA: TGTGCCAGCTCACGCCCCGGGACAGAGAATAACATTCAGTACTTC. The chain employs TRBV18 and TRBJ2-4, with 7 bases that match TRBD1. After removal of 4 bases from V and 7 bases from J, the junction contained 10 bases not matched to a gene. This CDR3 is 15 amino acids long. Germline V gives CDR1 KGHSH, CDR2 LQKENI.

The chain recombines TRBV5-6 with TRBJ1-3, with D perhaps TRBD1 (6 bases). V was pared by 4 bases and J by 3 bases, with 14 bases between. CDR3 length equals 15 residues. CDR1 is SGHDT and CDR2 is YYEEEE in the germline V gene. For the CDR3, the DNA is TGTGCCAGCAGCCCCCGAGGGGGTATTGGAAACACCATATATTTT. Its translation is CASSPRGGIGNTIYF.

This clone occurred once. The J gene is TRBJ2-7, the V gene TRBV7-2, with a tentative D call TRBD1 (6 bases). V lost 5 bases and J lost 3, with 11 bases in between. This CDR3 region has 13 residues. Germline-derived CDR1 and CDR2 are SGHTA and FQGNSA. The CDR3 loop is CASSQQGFYEQYF. The CDR3 DNA follows: TGTGCCAGCAGCCAACAGGGATTCTACGAGCAGTACTTC.

The CDR3 DNA reads TGTGCCAGTAGTATGGGGGGACTATGGTACGAGCAGTACTTC. This translates into CASSMGGLWYEQYF. V is TRBV19 and J is TRBJ2-7; 7 bases map to TRBD2. Germline-derived CDR1 and CDR2 are LNHDA and SQIVND (reference sequence). V lost 3 bases and J lost 4; bases outside the gene matches: 6. This CDR3 contains 14 residues.

This clone came up many times. The chain links TRBV4-2 to TRBJ2-3, with 12 bases matching TRBD2. Germline V gene sequence: CDR1 LGHNA, CDR2 YNFKEQ. The trim removed 4 bases at V and 0 bases at J, leaving 2 bases unmatched. The CDR3 runs 16 residues. CDR3 residues: CASSPTSGSSTDTQYF. For the CDR3, the DNA is TGTGCCAGCAGCCCGACTAGCGGGAGTAGCACAGATACGCAGTATTTT.

The chain carries TRBV7-2 and TRBJ2-3, with D possibly matching TRBD2 (6 bases). V was pared by 4 bases and J by 0 bases, with 11 bases between. Germline V CDR1 and CDR2: SGHTA, FQGNSA. The CDR3 consists of 15 residues. In DNA form, the CDR3 reads TGTGCCAGCAGCTGGACCGGGACTAGCACAGATACGCAGTATTTT. It yields the protein CASSWTGTSTDTQYF. Variable domain in full (rest from reference TRBV7-2 and TRBJ2-3): GAGVSQSPSNKVTEKGKDVELRCDPISGHTALYWYRQSLGQGLEFLIYFQGNSAPDKSGLPSDRFSAERTGGSVSTLTIQRTQQEDSAVYLCASSWTGTSTDTQYFGPGTRLTVL.

The chain joins TRBV6-1 to TRBJ1-6; tentatively, D is TRBD1 (6 bases). V shed 5 bases and J shed 7 bases, with 12 bases lying between them. The CDR3 length is 14 residues. Per germline, CDR1 MNHNS and CDR2 SASEGT. The CDR3 DNA sequence: TGTGCCAGCAGTACGACAGGTCTGAATTCACCCCTCCACTTT. Amino acids: CASSTTGLNSPLHF.